The rows below give T cell receptor beta chains drawn from one sample of a study of T cell responses to AZD1222 COVID-19 vaccine. TCRdb's table, derived via immunoSEQ multiplex PCR, lists solely in-frame clones and lacks some. The sample comprises more than 100,000 clones, 65% to 90% of which are singletons, and approximately 8% rests with the top ten. This specimen consisted of peripheral blood, obtained 28 days after the second dose of the MenACWY control vaccine. Every receptor here comes from an adult who received the MenACWY meningococcal vaccine as a control. Both conserved end residues are part of each CDR3. A D gene is named only where the DNA matches it firmly. A row's size may be missing; if present it is once, few, many or a size class.

clone size: NA
J gene: TRBJ2-1
V gene: TRBV6-6
D gene: TRBD2
CDR3 protein: CASSYSRLADNEQFF

clone size: NA
J gene: TRBJ1-4
V gene: TRBV28
D gene: NA
CDR3 protein: CASSFPRQESGYEKLFF

clone size: NA
J gene: TRBJ1-2
V gene: TRBV7-9
D gene: NA
CDR3 protein: CASSFPTRPIYGYTF

clone size: NA
J gene: TRBJ2-5
V gene: TRBV6-5
D gene: NA
CDR3 protein: CASSYSKGRETQYF

clone size: NA
J gene: TRBJ1-1
V gene: TRBV4-2
D gene: TRBD1
CDR3 protein: CASSQEDRGHLGTEAFF

clone size: NA
J gene: TRBJ2-1
V gene: TRBV19
D gene: TRBD2
CDR3 protein: CASSQLLGLASYNEQFF

clone size: NA
J gene: TRBJ1-2
V gene: TRBV9
D gene: NA
CDR3 protein: CASSVAVETGYGYTF

clone size: NA
J gene: TRBJ2-5
V gene: TRBV2
D gene: NA
CDR3 protein: CASILDGYQETQYF

clone size: NA
J gene: TRBJ1-2
V gene: TRBV4-2
D gene: TRBD1
CDR3 protein: CASSQGPGGGDGYTF

clone size: NA
J gene: TRBJ2-2
V gene: TRBV24-1
D gene: NA
CDR3 protein: CATSDNRSPNTGELFF

clone size: once
J gene: TRBJ2-5
V gene: TRBV7-8
D gene: NA
CDR3 protein: CASSLAVWQETQYF

clone size: NA
J gene: TRBJ1-4
V gene: TRBV6-5
D gene: NA
CDR3 protein: CASSPGTMNEKLFF

clone size: NA
J gene: TRBJ1-2
V gene: TRBV6-5
D gene: TRBD1
CDR3 protein: CASTTGDYGYTF

clone size: once
J gene: TRBJ2-2
V gene: TRBV24-1
D gene: NA
CDR3 protein: CATSDWTSPDTGELFF

clone size: NA
J gene: TRBJ2-2
V gene: TRBV5-1
D gene: NA
CDR3 protein: CASSLGQGLTGELFF

clone size: NA
J gene: TRBJ1-4
V gene: TRBV7-8
D gene: NA
CDR3 protein: CASSPLMGAEKLFF

clone size: NA
J gene: TRBJ2-1
V gene: TRBV10-3
D gene: TRBD2
CDR3 protein: CAIRGTSGSIASNEQFF

clone size: NA
J gene: TRBJ2-3
V gene: TRBV7-2
D gene: NA
CDR3 protein: CATRLASTDTQYF

clone size: NA
J gene: TRBJ2-7
V gene: TRBV19
D gene: NA
CDR3 protein: CASSVGQSYEQYF

clone size: NA
J gene: TRBJ1-4
V gene: TRBV5-1
D gene: NA
CDR3 protein: CASAQGPKEKLFF

clone size: NA
J gene: TRBJ1-4
V gene: TRBV5-1
D gene: NA
CDR3 protein: CASSLTATNEKLFF

clone size: NA
J gene: TRBJ1-4
V gene: TRBV6-6
D gene: NA
CDR3 protein: CASSYGGLNEKLFF

clone size: NA
J gene: TRBJ2-7
V gene: TRBV18
D gene: TRBD2
CDR3 protein: CASGTSGSYEQYF

clone size: NA
J gene: TRBJ2-7
V gene: TRBV20-1
D gene: TRBD1
CDR3 protein: CSAIRGPEQYF

clone size: NA
J gene: TRBJ1-2
V gene: TRBV7-2
D gene: NA
CDR3 protein: CASSLYRGADYGYTF

clone size: NA
J gene: TRBJ2-3
V gene: TRBV5-4
D gene: TRBD2
CDR3 protein: CASSLAGARTDTQYF

clone size: NA
J gene: TRBJ1-2
V gene: TRBV27
D gene: TRBD1
CDR3 protein: CASSPPKGAFGYGYTF